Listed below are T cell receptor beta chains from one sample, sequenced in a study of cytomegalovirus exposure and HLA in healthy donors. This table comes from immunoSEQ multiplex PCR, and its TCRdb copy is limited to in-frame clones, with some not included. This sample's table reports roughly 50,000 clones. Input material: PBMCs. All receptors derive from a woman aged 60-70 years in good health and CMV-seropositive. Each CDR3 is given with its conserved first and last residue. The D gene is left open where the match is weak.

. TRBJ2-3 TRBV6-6 TGTGCCAGCACCCACCCACCTAGAGGAGGCACAGATACGCAGTATTTT CASTHPPRGGTDTQYF
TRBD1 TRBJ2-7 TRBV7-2 TGTGCCAGCAGCTTTAGCGACAGGGCCTACGAGCAGTACTTC CASSFSDRAYEQYF
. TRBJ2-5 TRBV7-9 TGTGCCAGCAGCCGTAATACAGGGAACCAAGAGACCCAGTACTTC CASSRNTGNQETQYF
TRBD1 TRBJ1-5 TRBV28 TGTGCCAGCAGCTCGACAGGGCGTCGCAATCAGCCCCAGCATTTT CASSSTGRRNQPQHF
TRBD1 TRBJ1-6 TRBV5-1 TGCGCCAGCAGCTTGGGACAGGGAACCTCACCCCTCCACTTT CASSLGQGTSPLHF
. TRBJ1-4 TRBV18 TGTGCCAGCTCAGTGCAGGGCGGGGATGAAAAACTGTTTTTT CASSVQGGDEKLFF
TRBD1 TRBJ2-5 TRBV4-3 TGCGCCAGCAGCCAGAACAGGGGGCTCGAAGAGAACCAGTACTTC CASSQNRGLEENQYF
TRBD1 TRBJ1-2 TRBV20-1 TGCAGTAACAGGGGGGGGCATGGCTACACCTTC CSNRGGHGYTF
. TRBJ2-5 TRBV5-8 TGTGCCAGCAGCTTAGGAGGCAACCAGTACTTC CASSLGGNQYF
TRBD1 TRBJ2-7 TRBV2 TGTGCCAGCAGGGCGATACCGGGACAGGGGGTCCACGAGCAGTACTTC CASRAIPGQGVHEQYF
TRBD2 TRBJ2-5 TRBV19 TGTGCCACTAATAGGCGGGGGGTCGGAGAAGAGACCCAGTACTTC CATNRRGVGEETQYF
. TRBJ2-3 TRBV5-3 TGTGCCAGAAGCCCGGATACGCAGTATTTT CARSPDTQYF
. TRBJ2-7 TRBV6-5 TGTGCCAGCAGTTACCCCTCCGGGGAGCAGTACTTC CASSYPSGEQYF